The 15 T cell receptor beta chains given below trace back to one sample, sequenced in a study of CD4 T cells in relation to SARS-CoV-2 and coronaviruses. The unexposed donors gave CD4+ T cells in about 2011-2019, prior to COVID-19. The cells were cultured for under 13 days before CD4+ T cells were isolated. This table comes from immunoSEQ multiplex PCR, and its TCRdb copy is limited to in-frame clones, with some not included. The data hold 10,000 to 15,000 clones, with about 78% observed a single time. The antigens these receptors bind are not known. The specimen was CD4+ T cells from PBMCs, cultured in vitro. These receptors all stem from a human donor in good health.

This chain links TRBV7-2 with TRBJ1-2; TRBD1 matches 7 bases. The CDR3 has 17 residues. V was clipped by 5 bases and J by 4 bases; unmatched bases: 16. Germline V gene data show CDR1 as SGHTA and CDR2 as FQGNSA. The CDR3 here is CASSPTPEGASGYGYTF. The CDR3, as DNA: TGTGCCAGCAGCCCTACCCCCGAGGGGGCGTCGGGCTATGGCTACACCTTC.

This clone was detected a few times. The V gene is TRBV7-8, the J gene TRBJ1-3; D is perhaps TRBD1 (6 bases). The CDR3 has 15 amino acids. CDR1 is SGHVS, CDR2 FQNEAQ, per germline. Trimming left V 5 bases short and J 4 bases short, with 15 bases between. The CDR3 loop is CASSPIRGEGNTIYF. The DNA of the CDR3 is TGTGCCAGCAGCCCCATAAGGGGGGAAGGAAACACCATATATTTT.

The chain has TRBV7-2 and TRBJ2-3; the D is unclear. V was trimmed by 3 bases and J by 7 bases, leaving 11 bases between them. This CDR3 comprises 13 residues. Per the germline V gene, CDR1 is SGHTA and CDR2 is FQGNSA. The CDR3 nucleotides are TGTGCCAGCAGCTTTACTGAACGACATACGCAGTATTTT. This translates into CASSFTERHTQYF.

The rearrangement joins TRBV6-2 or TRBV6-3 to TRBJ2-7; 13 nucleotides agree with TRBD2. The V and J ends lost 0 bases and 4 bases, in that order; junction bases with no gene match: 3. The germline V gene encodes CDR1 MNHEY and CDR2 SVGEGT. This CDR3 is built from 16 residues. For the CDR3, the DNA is TGTGCCAGCAGTTACTCGGGACTAGCGGGATTTTACGAGCAGTACTTC. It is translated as CASSYSGLAGFYEQYF.

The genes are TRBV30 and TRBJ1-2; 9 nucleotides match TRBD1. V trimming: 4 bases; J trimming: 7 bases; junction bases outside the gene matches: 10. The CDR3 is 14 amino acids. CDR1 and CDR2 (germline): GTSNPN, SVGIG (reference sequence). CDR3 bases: TGTGCCTGGAAATCAGACAGGGGGTCTGGTGGCTACACCTTC. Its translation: CAWKSDRGSGGYTF.

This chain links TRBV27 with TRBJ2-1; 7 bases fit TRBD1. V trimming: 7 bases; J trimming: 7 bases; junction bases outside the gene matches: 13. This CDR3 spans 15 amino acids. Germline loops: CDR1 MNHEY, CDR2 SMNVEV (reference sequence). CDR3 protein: CASTQQGSELNEQFF. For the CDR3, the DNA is TGTGCCAGCACTCAACAGGGGTCGGAGTTGAATGAGCAGTTCTTC.

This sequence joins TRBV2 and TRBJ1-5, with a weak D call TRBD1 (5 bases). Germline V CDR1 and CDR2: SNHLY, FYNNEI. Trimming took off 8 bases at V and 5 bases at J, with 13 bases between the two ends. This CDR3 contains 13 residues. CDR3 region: CASCKGKYQPQHF. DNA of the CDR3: TGTGCCAGCTGTAAGGGGAAGTATCAGCCCCAGCATTTT.

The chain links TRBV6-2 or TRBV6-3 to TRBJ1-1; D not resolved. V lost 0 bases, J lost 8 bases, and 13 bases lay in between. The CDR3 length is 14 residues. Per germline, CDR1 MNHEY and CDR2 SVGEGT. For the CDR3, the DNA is TGTGCCAGCAGTTACTCTTTCCCCCTCAGGGAAGCTTTCTTT. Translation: CASSYSFPLREAFF.

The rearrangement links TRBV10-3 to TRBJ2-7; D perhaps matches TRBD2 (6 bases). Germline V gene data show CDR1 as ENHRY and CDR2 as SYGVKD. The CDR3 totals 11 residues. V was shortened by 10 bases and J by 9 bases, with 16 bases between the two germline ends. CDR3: CATKAPGVQYF. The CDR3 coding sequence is TGTGCCACCAAAGCACCGGGAGTGCAGTACTTC.

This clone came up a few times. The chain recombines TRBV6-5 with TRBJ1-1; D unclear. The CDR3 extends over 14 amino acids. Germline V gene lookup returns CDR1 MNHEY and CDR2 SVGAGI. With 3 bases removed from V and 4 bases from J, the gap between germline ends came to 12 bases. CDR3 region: CASSYYGRGTEAFF. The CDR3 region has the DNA TGTGCCAGCAGTTATTATGGACGCGGCACTGAAGCTTTCTTT.

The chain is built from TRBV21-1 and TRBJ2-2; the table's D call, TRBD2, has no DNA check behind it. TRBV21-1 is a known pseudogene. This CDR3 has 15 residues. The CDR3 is CASRAGGMVTGELFF. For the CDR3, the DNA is TGTGCCAGCAGGGCGGGAGGGATGGTCACCGGGGAGCTGTTTTTT.

CDR3 nucleotides: TGTGCCAGCAGTGCGGACAGGGTGGGCGGCTACACCTTC. Amino acids: CASSADRVGGYTF. V is TRBV6-4 and J is TRBJ1-2; 8 nucleotides agree with TRBD1. This CDR3 is built from 13 residues. CDR1 is MRHNA and CDR2 is SNTAGT in the germline V gene. With 4 bases clipped from V and 8 bases from J, the junction kept 6 bases outside the gene matches.

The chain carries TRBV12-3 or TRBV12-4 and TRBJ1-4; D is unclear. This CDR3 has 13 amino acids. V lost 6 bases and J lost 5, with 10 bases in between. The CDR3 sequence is CASRLNSNEKLFF. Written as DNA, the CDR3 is TGTGCCAGCAGGCTTAATTCCAATGAAAAACTGTTTTTT.

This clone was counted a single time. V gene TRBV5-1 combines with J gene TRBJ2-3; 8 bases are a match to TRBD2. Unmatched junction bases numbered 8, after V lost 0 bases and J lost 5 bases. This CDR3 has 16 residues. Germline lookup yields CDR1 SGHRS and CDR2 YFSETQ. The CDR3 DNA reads TGCGCCAGCAGCTTGGGGCGGGGGGCGCGCGGAGATACGCAGTATTTT. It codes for CASSLGRGARGDTQYF.

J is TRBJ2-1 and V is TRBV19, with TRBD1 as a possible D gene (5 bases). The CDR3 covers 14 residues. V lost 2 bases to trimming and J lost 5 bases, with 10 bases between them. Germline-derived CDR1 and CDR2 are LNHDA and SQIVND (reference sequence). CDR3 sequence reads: CASSIRQKDNEQFF. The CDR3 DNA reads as TGTGCCAGTAGTATAAGACAGAAAGACAATGAGCAGTTCTTC.